These 32 T cell receptor beta chains were all obtained from the same sample, sequenced in a study of T cells in Graves' hyperthyroidism and ophthalmopathy. The source material, RNA transcripts, was used to amplify TCR beta CDR3 regions. The TCR CDR3 was amplified in a first-round RT-PCR using the HTBI primer set. TCRdb fed the multiplex PCR reads into MiXCR, producing one record per CDR3 protein. The sample yields some 300,000 distinct CDR3 sequences, 16% seen once. Sample: blood. These receptors all stem from a man aged 30 to 45 with Graves' hyperthyroidism.

This clonotype came up many times. The chain joins TRBV7-3 to TRBJ2-7; 8 nucleotides match TRBD1. The germline V gene encodes CDR1 SGHTA and CDR2 FQGTGA. The CDR3 consists of 13 residues. V shed 5 bases and J 6 bases; nucleotides not matched to a gene: 6. CDR3 region: CASSLDRGREQYF. CDR3 nucleotides: TGTGCCAGCAGCCTAGACAGGGGTCGCGAGCAGTACTTC.

This clonotype was seen at least ten times. The chain recombines TRBV20-1 with TRBJ2-1; a possible D gene is TRBD2 (6 bases). The V end lost 3 bases, the J end lost 4 bases, and 13 bases lay between the germline ends. The CDR3 has 14 amino acids. Germline V gene data show CDR1 as DFQATT and CDR2 as SNEGSKA (reference sequence). The CDR3 sequence: CSARMEGRYNEQFF. The CDR3 DNA sequence: TGCAGTGCTAGGATGGAGGGCCGATACAATGAGCAGTTCTTC.

This clonotype has a count of ten or more. This chain links TRBV27 with TRBJ2-1; 9 positions agree with TRBD2. The CDR3 covers 15 residues. V shed 3 bases and J 8 bases; nucleotides not matched to a gene: 8. Germline loops: CDR1 MNHEY, CDR2 SMNVEV (reference sequence). In nucleotides, the CDR3 is TGTGCCAGCAGTTTTCTTAGCGGGAGTGTCGATGAGCAGTTCTTC. It codes for CASSFLSGSVDEQFF.

There are many counts of this clonotype. The chain employs TRBV6-1 and TRBJ2-3; TRBD1 aligns across 9 bases. Germline V gene sequence: CDR1 MNHNS, CDR2 SASEGT. This CDR3 comprises 17 residues. V lost 2 bases, J lost 3 bases, and 9 bases stayed unmatched. CDR3 in amino acids: CASSEISGTGPTDTQYF. The CDR3 coding sequence is TGTGCCAGCAGTGAAATATCCGGGACAGGGCCAACAGATACGCAGTATTTT.

This clonotype occurred many times. V usage is TRBV20-1 and J usage is TRBJ2-3; no reliable D call. CDR3 size: 15 residues. V shed 6 bases and J shed 0 bases, with 16 bases lying between them. The germline V gene has CDR1 DFQATT and CDR2 SNEGSKA (reference sequence). CDR3 bases: TGCAGTGCCACCGCGGAGCAGACTAGCACAGATACGCAGTATTTT. It specifies CSATAEQTSTDTQYF.

This chain connects TRBV20-1 to TRBJ2-2; 14 nucleotides agree with TRBD2. The V gene's germline CDR1 is DFQATT and CDR2 SNEGSKA (reference sequence). The CDR3 is 16 residues long. Trimming at V came to 6 bases and at J to 7 bases, leaving 10 bases not matched to a gene. The CDR3 here is CSAPPGLAGAVGELFF. The CDR3 DNA reads as TGCAGTGCCCCACCGGGACTAGCGGGAGCGGTCGGGGAGCTGTTTTTT.

Notes on this clonotype: A read error may explain this, as a much larger clone is one base away. The genes are TRBV28 and TRBJ1-2; possible D gene TRBD1, 5 bases. The CDR3 runs to 13 residues. Germline values: CDR1 MDHEN, CDR2 SYDVKM. In DNA, the CDR3 is TGTGCCAGCAGTTTAAGGGGTCCCTATGGCCACACCTTC. Encoded protein: CASSLRGPYGHTF.

The CDR3 is CASSPPWGGSSYNEQFF. DNA of the CDR3: TGTGCCAGTAGTCCGCCGTGGGGCGGGAGCTCCTACAATGAGCAGTTCTTC. The chain is built from TRBV19 and TRBJ2-1, with TRBD2 identical over 7 bases. V was clipped by 5 bases and J by 0 bases; unmatched bases: 10. The CDR3 loop spans 17 amino acids. Germline CDR1 and CDR2: LNHDA and SQIVND (reference sequence).

This clonotype showed up just a few times. The J gene is TRBJ1-4, the V gene TRBV15; D is unclear. Germline lookup yields CDR1 LNHNV and CDR2 YYDKDF (reference sequence). The ends were cut back, 1 base at V and 0 bases at J, with 6 bases in the middle. The CDR3 is made up of 15 amino acids. The CDR3 loop is CATSRGRATNEKLFF. In DNA, the CDR3 is TGTGCCACCAGCAGAGGTAGAGCAACTAATGAAAAACTGTTTTTT. The full variable domain, completed using reference TRBV15 and TRBJ1-4, is DAMVIQNPRYQVTQFGKPVTLSCSQTLNHNVMYWYQQKSSQAPKLLFHYYDKDFNNEADTPDNFQSRRPNTSFCFLDIRSPGLGDTAMYLCATSRGRATNEKLFFGSGTQLSVL.

Ten or more counts support this clonotype. The chain couples TRBV6-1 to TRBJ2-7; D possibly corresponds to TRBD2 (6 bases). The CDR3 is 14 residues long. Trimming left V 8 bases short and J 6 bases short, with 20 bases between. CDR1 is MNHNS and CDR2 is SASEGT in the germline V gene. In nucleotides, the CDR3 is TGTGCCAGCTCGACTAGGCCCCGGGGGTCCGAGCAGTACTTC. Residues: CASSTRPRGSEQYF.

This clonotype was recorded a few times. This chain connects TRBV4-2 to TRBJ2-1, with TRBD2 as a possible D gene (6 bases). Trimming took 4 bases from V and 8 from J, leaving 21 bases between them. CDR3 length equals 16 residues. The V gene's germline CDR1 is LGHNA and CDR2 YNFKEQ. For the CDR3, the DNA is TGTGCCAGCAGCCCAGGGACTCGCGTTTTGGGGTATGAGCAGTTCTTC. The encoded protein is CASSPGTRVLGYEQFF.

This clonotype was recorded many times. DNA for the CDR3: TGTGCCAGCAGCCAAGATATCAGAGAAGGAGCTTTCTTT. Its protein product is CASSQDIREGAFF. V gene TRBV3-1 combines with J gene TRBJ1-1; D ambiguous. V lost 0 bases and J lost 10, with 12 bases in between. This CDR3 is 13 amino acids long. Germline V gene lookup returns CDR1 LGHDT and CDR2 YNNKEL (reference sequence).

This clonotype was recorded many times. This rearrangement joins TRBV4-2 to TRBJ2-2; the D gene is possibly TRBD1 (6 bases). CDR1 LGHNA and CDR2 YNFKEQ come from the germline V gene. The V gene lost 3 bases and the J gene lost 1 base, with 6 bases spanning the gap. The CDR3 totals 14 residues. In nucleotides, the CDR3 is TGTGCCAGCAGCCAGGGACAGAACACCGGGGAGCTGTTTTTT. It is translated as CASSQGQNTGELFF.

In its sample, this clonotype was seen many times. The V gene is TRBV18, the J gene TRBJ2-3; possibly TRBD2 for D (6 bases). Germline loops: CDR1 KGHSH, CDR2 LQKENI. The CDR3 length is 15 residues. Trimming stripped 5 bases from V and 0 bases from J, with 12 bases between. CDR3 sequence: CASSSTSMSTDTQYF. The CDR3 DNA is TGTGCCAGCTCATCTACTAGCATGAGCACAGATACGCAGTATTTT. Combining the CDR3 with reference TRBV18 and TRBJ2-3 gives the whole variable domain NAGVMQNPRHLVRRRGQEARLRCSPMKGHSHVYWYRQLPEEGLKFMVYLQKENIIDESGMPKERFSAEFPKEGPSILRIQQVVRGDSAAYFCASSSTSMSTDTQYFGPGTRLTVL.

This clonotype came up many times. The J gene is TRBJ1-1, the V gene TRBV18; 7 nucleotides align to TRBD1. The CDR3 covers 14 residues. Germline values: CDR1 KGHSH, CDR2 LQKENI. The V and J ends lost 2 bases and 5 bases, in that order; junction bases with no gene match: 5. CDR3 loop: CASSPRGQTTEAFF. The CDR3 DNA is TGTGCCAGCTCACCAAGGGGACAGACTACTGAAGCTTTCTTT.

This clonotype came up many times. This chain connects TRBV11-3 to TRBJ1-5, with TRBD1 matching 8 bases. V gave up 10 bases and J gave up 7 bases; unmatched junction bases: 21. Germline loops: CDR1 SGHNT, CDR2 YENEEA. The CDR3 has 17 amino acids. This CDR3 reads CATTPGRQGRFGQPQHF. The DNA of the CDR3 is TGTGCCACCACCCCCGGAAGACAGGGGAGATTTGGCCAGCCCCAGCATTTT.

Ten or more counts support this clonotype. The gene calls are TRBV12-3 or TRBV12-4 and TRBJ1-2; D gene uncertain. The CDR3 is made up of 13 amino acids. The germline V and J ends were trimmed by 6 bases and 8 bases, with 16 bases remaining between them. CDR3 region: CASSLYKVGGYTF. DNA of the CDR3: TGTGCCAGCAGCCTATACAAGGTTGGGGGCTACACCTTC.

This clonotype has a count of ten or more. The rearrangement joins TRBV12-3 or TRBV12-4 to TRBJ2-5; no definite D call. CDR3 length: 14 amino acids. Deletions cut 5 bases from V and 1 base from J, with 11 bases between. This CDR3 is CASSPDSFQETQYF. CDR3 nucleotides: TGTGCCAGCAGTCCTGACTCGTTCCAAGAGACCCAGTACTTC.

This clonotype was found many times. The rearrangement joins TRBV7-8 to TRBJ2-7; D assignment may be TRBD1 or TRBD2 (5 bases each). Deletions cut 5 bases from V and 4 bases from J, with 18 bases between. Germline V CDR1 and CDR2: SGHVS, FQNEAQ. The CDR3 runs 15 residues. The CDR3 DNA reads as TGTGCCAGCAGCCTTCTCTCCGGGACCGATTACGAGCAGTACTTC. This encodes CASSLLSGTDYEQYF.

The V and J genes are TRBV5-6 and TRBJ2-6; D is ambiguous. The CDR3 is 16 residues long. Trimming stripped 3 bases from V and 3 bases from J, with 13 bases between. The germline V gene encodes CDR1 SGHDT and CDR2 YYEEEE. Here the CDR3 DNA reads TGTGCCAGCAGCTGGCCCAGTAGTATTGGGGCCAACGTCCTGACTTTC. Translation gives CASSWPSSIGANVLTF.

This clonotype has ten or more counts. The chain carries TRBV2 and TRBJ2-5, with TRBD2 identical over 11 bases. The germline gives CDR1 SNHLY, CDR2 FYNNEI. CDR3 length: 15 residues. V lost 4 bases to trimming and J lost 4 bases; unmatched junction nucleotides: 5. The CDR3: CASSVALAGGETQYF. CDR3 DNA: TGTGCCAGCAGTGTTGCGCTAGCGGGAGGAGAGACCCAGTACTTC.

This clonotype was counted once. This may come from a read error, since a much larger clone is one base off. The V and J genes are TRBV28 and TRBJ2-7; D is uncertain. V lost 4 bases and J 2 bases, leaving 18 bases between the germline ends. The length of the CDR3 is 16 residues. Germline lookup yields CDR1 MDHEN and CDR2 SYDVKM. CDR3 protein: CASSSLLFSLAYEQYF. The CDR3 nucleotides are TGTGCCAGCAGTTCTTTATTATTCTCGTTAGCCTACGAGCAGTACTTC.

This chain links TRBV10-1 with TRBJ2-7, with D tentatively TRBD2 (6 bases). This CDR3 is 13 amino acids long. Trimming left V 3 bases short and J 6 bases short, with 12 bases between. The germline V gene has CDR1 WNHNN and CDR2 SYGVQD (reference sequence). This chain's CDR3 is CASSDLLGGEQYF. CDR3 DNA sequence: TGCGCCAGCAGTGATCTTCTGGGGGGCGAGCAGTACTTC.

This clonotype was picked up a small number of times. This chain joins TRBV6-5 and TRBJ2-1; TRBD2 matches 8 bases. The V segment lost 2 bases and the J segment 8 bases; nucleotides outside the gene matches: 14. This CDR3 has 17 residues. Germline V gene lookup returns CDR1 MNHEY and CDR2 SVGAGI. CDR3 in DNA: TGTGCCAGCAGTTACCCCCCGTCCGGGACTAGTTGGGATGAGCAGTTCTTC. It encodes CASSYPPSGTSWDEQFF.

About this clonotype: This clone may be a read error of a much larger clone one base away. The V call is TRBV6-1, the J call TRBJ2-7; D might be TRBD1 or TRBD2, each matching 5 bases. Per germline, CDR1 MNHNS and CDR2 SASEGT. CDR3 length: 17 amino acids. Trimming removed 10 bases at V and 2 bases at J, with 27 bases between. The chain's CDR3 is CAIGGSPGRVLTYEQYF. CDR3 sequence (DNA): TGTGCCATCGGTGGATCTCCGGGGCGGGTACTCACCTACGAGCAGTACTTC.

The V gene is TRBV7-3, the J gene TRBJ2-1; 9 bases agree with TRBD2. This CDR3 is 16 amino acids long. V gave up 2 bases and J gave up 7 bases; unmatched junction bases: 9. Germline lookup yields CDR1 SGHTA and CDR2 FQGTGA. CDR3 region: CASSLLTGTSKNEQFF. In nucleotides, the CDR3 is TGTGCCAGCAGCTTATTAACCGGGACTAGCAAGAATGAGCAGTTCTTC.

The sample holds many counts of this clonotype. The rearrangement links TRBV11-2 to TRBJ2-3, with a weak D call TRBD1 (5 bases). The CDR3 totals 15 residues. V was cut by 4 bases and J by 0 bases, with 11 bases left in between. From germline, CDR1 is SGHAT and CDR2 FQNNGV. The CDR3 is CASSYDSTSTDTQYF. The CDR3 DNA reads TGTGCCAGCAGCTACGACAGCACTAGCACAGATACGCAGTATTTT.

This clonotype was recorded a few times. The rearrangement joins TRBV18 to TRBJ2-4; tentatively, D is TRBD2 (5 bases). CDR3 length: 14 residues. The ends were cut back, 5 bases at V and 3 bases at J, with 11 bases in the middle. From germline, CDR1 is KGHSH and CDR2 LQKENI. CDR3 bases: TGTGCCAGCTCATCACAGAGGGACAAAAACATTCAGTACTTC. Encoded protein: CASSSQRDKNIQYF.

This clonotype was counted at least ten times. The gene calls are TRBV2 and TRBJ2-4, with a possible D match to TRBD2 (5 bases). Trimming stripped 11 bases from V and 3 bases from J, with 26 bases between. This CDR3 region has 17 residues. Looked up from germline, CDR1 is SNHLY and CDR2 is FYNNEI. The CDR3 nucleotides are TGTGCCGGTAGGCCAGCTCCCGTCTCCCGGGGCAAAAACATTCAGTACTTC. Its translation is CAGRPAPVSRGKNIQYF.

This clonotype was observed a few times. V is TRBV3-1 and J is TRBJ2-2; the match to TRBD2 covers 9 bases. The CDR3 sequence is 12 residues long. CDR1 and CDR2 from the germline V gene are LGHDT and YNNKEL (reference sequence). The CDR3 DNA reads as TGTCTCTCTAGCGGGGACACCGGGGAGCTGTTTTTT. This sequence encodes CLSSGDTGELFF.

The chain is built from TRBV6-4 and TRBJ2-6, with a weak D call TRBD2 (6 bases). There are 16 residues in the CDR3. The germline V gene has CDR1 MRHNA and CDR2 SNTAGT. Trimming pared 2 bases from V and 2 bases from J, leaving 10 bases between. This CDR3 is CASSDRPGAGANVLTF. The DNA for the CDR3 is TGTGCCAGCAGTGACCGTCCGGGGGCTGGGGCCAACGTCCTGACTTTC.

This clonotype was seen many times. This chain connects TRBV7-2 to TRBJ1-6, with a weak D call TRBD1 (6 bases). CDR3 length equals 15 residues. V was shortened by 5 bases and J by 8 bases, with 16 bases between the two germline ends. Per the germline V gene, CDR1 is SGHTA and CDR2 is FQGNSA. CDR3 sequence: CASSTEGVRHSPLHF. The CDR3 DNA sequence: TGTGCCAGCAGCACCGAGGGGGTACGACATTCACCCCTCCACTTT.